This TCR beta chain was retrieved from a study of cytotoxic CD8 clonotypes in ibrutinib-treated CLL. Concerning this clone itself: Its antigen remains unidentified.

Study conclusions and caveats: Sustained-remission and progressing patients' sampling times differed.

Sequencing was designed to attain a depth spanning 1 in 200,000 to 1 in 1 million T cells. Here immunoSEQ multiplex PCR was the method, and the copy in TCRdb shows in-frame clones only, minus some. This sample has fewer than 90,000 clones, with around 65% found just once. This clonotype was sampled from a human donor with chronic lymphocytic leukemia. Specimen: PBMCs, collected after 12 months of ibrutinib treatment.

As DNA, the CDR3 is TGTGCCAGCAGCGGGGGACAGGGTGGTTATCAGCCCCAGCATTTT. Its protein product is CASSGGQGGYQPQHF. The chain links TRBV9 to TRBJ1-5; 9 bases are shared with TRBD1. Germline V gene lookup returns CDR1 SGDLS and CDR2 YYNGEE. The CDR3 runs to 15 residues. Germline trimming cut 3 bases from V and 5 bases from J; bases unmatched to any gene: 6.